The source of this TCR beta chain is a study of blood T cell repertoires in COVID-19. The overall study: The United States, Italy and Spain supplied acute and convalescent COVID-19 samples.

Per the study methods: Amplification of reference gene primers was used by the study to estimate nucleated cell counts. TCRdb keeps only in-frame clones here, not all; method: immunoSEQ multiplex PCR. Clonal size and the V and J genes are those of that table, whereas D and trimming came from the DNA. The sample lists roughly 200,000 clones, about 86% occurring once. Trimming shortened V by 6 bases and J by 4 bases, and 13 bases separated the two germline ends. Germline CDR1 is MNHEY and CDR2 is SVGAGI. The CDR3 has 14 residues. In its sample, this clone was seen once. The clonotype originates from a young man with active or convalescent COVID-19. Sequencing input: peripheral blood. This rearrangement joins TRBV6-5 to TRBJ1-3; D call uncertain. CDR3: CASSLRGSGNTIYF. CDR3 coding DNA: TGTGCCAGCAGCCTTCGGGGATCGGGAAACACCATATATTTT.